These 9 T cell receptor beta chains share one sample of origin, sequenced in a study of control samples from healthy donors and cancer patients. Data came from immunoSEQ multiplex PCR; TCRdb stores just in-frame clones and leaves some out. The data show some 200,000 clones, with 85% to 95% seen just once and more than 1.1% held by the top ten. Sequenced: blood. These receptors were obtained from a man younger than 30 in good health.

CDR3 nucleotide sequence: TGTGCCAGCAGCTCCCAGGCCGGGGAGCTGTTTTTT. Its translation: CASSSQAGELFF. The V and J genes are TRBV11-3 and TRBJ2-2; no firm D call. Trimming cost V 4 bases and J 6 bases, with 6 bases left between them. The CDR3 is 12 residues long. Germline V CDR1 and CDR2: SGHNT, YENEEA.

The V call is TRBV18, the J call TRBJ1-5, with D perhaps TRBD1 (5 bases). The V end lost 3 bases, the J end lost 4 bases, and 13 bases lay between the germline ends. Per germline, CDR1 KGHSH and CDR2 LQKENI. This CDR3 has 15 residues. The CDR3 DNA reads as TGTGCCAGCTCACCGTCAATGGGGGAGAATCAGCCCCAGCATTTT. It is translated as CASSPSMGENQPQHF.

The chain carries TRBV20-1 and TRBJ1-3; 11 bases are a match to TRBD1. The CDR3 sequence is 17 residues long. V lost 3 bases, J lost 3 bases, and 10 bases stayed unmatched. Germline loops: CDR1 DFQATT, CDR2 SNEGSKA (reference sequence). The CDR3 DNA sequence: TGCAGTGCTAGTAGGCCCGGACAGGGGGCGAATGGAAACACCATATATTTT. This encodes CSASRPGQGANGNTIYF.

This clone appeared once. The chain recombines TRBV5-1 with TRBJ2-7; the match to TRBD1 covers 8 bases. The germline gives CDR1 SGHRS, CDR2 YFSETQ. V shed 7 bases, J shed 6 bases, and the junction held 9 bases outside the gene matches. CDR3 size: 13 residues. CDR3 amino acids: CASSQGASGEQYF. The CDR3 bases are TGCGCCAGCTCCCAGGGGGCGAGCGGCGAGCAGTACTTC.

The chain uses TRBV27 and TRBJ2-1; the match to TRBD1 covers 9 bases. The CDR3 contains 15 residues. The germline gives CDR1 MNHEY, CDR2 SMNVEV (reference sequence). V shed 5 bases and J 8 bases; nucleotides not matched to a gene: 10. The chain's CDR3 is CASSVPGQGSDEQFF. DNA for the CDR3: TGTGCCAGCAGTGTCCCGGGACAGGGTTCGGATGAGCAGTTCTTC.

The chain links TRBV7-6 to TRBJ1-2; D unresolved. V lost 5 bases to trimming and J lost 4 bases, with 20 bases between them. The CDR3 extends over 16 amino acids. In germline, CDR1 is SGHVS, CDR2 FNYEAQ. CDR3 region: CASSVPTESKTYGYTF. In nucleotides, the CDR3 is TGTGCCAGCAGCGTGCCCACTGAATCAAAGACCTATGGCTACACCTTC. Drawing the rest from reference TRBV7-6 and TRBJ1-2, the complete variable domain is GAGVSQSPRYKVTKRGQDVALRCDPISGHVSLYWYRQALGQGPEFLTYFNYEAQQDKSGLPNDRFSAERPEGSISTLTIQRTEQRDSAMYRCASSVPTESKTYGYTFGSGTRLTVV.

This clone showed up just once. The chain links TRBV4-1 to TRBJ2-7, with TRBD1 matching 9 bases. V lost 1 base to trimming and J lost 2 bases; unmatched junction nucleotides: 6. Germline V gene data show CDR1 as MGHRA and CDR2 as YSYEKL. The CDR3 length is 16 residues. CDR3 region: CASSQGGDRATYEQYF. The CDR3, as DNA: TGCGCCAGCAGCCAAGGAGGGGACAGGGCCACCTACGAGCAGTACTTC.

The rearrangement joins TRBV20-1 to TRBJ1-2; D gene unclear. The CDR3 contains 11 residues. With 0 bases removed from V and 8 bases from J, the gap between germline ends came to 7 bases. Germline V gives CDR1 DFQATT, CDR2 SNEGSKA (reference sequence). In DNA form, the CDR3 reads TGCAGTGCTAGAGACACATTCGGCTACACCTTC. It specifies CSARDTFGYTF.

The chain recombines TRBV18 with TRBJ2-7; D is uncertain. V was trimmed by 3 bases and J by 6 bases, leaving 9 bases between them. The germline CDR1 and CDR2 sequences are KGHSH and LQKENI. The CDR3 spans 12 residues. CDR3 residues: CASSPVISEQYF. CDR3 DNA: TGTGCCAGCTCACCCGTGATCTCCGAGCAGTACTTC.